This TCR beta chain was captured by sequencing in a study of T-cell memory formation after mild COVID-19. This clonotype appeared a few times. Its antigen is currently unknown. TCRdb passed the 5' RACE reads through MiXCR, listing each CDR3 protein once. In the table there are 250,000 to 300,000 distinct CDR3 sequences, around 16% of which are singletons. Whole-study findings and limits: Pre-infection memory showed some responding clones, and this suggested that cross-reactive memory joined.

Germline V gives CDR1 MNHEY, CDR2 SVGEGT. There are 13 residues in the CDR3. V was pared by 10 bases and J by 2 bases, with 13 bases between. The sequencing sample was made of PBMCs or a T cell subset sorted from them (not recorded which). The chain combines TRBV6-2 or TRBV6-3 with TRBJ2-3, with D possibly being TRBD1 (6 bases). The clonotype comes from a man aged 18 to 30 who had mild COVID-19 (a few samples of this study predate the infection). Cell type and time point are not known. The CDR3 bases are TGTGCCACCCTACGACAGGACACAGATACGCAGTATTTT. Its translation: CATLRQDTDTQYF.